Following are 19 T cell receptor beta chains from one sample sequenced in a study of blood T cell repertoires in COVID-19. Sequenced by immunoSEQ multiplex PCR; TCRdb stores in-frame clones only, minus some. The sample records about 190,000 clones, around 79% being singletons. Sequenced material: peripheral blood. The origin of the receptors is a woman aged 45 to 65 with acute or convalescent COVID-19.

The chain recombines TRBV28 with TRBJ1-2; no clear D gene. The CDR3 spans 14 residues. Germline CDR1 is MDHEN and CDR2 is SYDVKM. V dropped 5 bases and J dropped 3 bases, with 13 bases sitting between them. The CDR3 region is CASSPGPSHYGYTF. CDR3 coding DNA: TGTGCCAGCAGTCCGGGCCCTAGCCACTATGGCTACACCTTC.

The chain links TRBV5-1 to TRBJ2-1; TRBD1 matches 12 bases. The CDR3 length is 15 residues. The V and J ends lost 4 bases and 9 bases, in that order; junction bases with no gene match: 8. From germline, CDR1 is SGHRS and CDR2 YFSETQ. The CDR3 protein is CASSVGQGARSEQFF. In DNA form, the CDR3 reads TGCGCCAGCAGCGTGGGACAGGGGGCCAGAAGTGAGCAGTTCTTC.

The chain uses TRBV11-3 and TRBJ2-2; 7 nucleotides line up with TRBD1. Germline CDR1 is SGHNT and CDR2 is YENEEA. This CDR3 is 15 amino acids long. V was pared by 5 bases and J by 4 bases, with 7 bases of the junction left unmatched. CDR3 bases: TGTGCCAGCAGCCCCCGGGACAGCTCCACCGGGGAGCTGTTTTTT. Translated, it gives CASSPRDSSTGELFF. The entire variable domain, with the rest obtained from reference TRBV11-3 and TRBJ2-2, is as follows: EAGVVQSPRYKIIEKKQPVAFWCNPISGHNTLYWYLQNLGQGPELLIRYENEEAVDDSQLPKDRFSAERLKGVDSTLKIQPAELGDSAVYLCASSPRDSSTGELFFGEGSRLTVL.

The chain uses TRBV5-6 and TRBJ2-5; the match to TRBD2 covers 8 bases. Trimming took 1 base from V and 4 from J; bases not matched to a gene: 3. The CDR3 is 14 amino acids. Germline CDR1 reads SGHDT; CDR2 reads YYEEEE. The CDR3 reads CASSLRAGGETQYF. CDR3 sequence (DNA): TGTGCCAGCAGCTTGAGGGCGGGAGGAGAGACCCAGTACTTC.

The gene calls are TRBV11-2 and TRBJ1-6; D gene uncertain. Between the trimmed V and J ends, which lost 2 bases and 8 bases, there was a span of 7 bases. The CDR3 has 13 residues. CDR1 and CDR2 (germline): SGHAT, FQNNGV. The CDR3 is CASSLLFDSPLHF. The DNA of the CDR3 is TGTGCCAGCAGCTTACTGTTTGATTCACCCCTCCACTTT. Based on the CDR3 plus reference TRBV11-2 and TRBJ1-6, the full variable domain is EAGVAQSPRYKIIEKRQSVAFWCNPISGHATLYWYQQILGQGPKLLIQFQNNGVVDDSQLPKDRFSAERLKGVDSTLKIQPAKLEDSAVYLCASSLLFDSPLHFGNGTRLTVT.

The chain joins TRBV10-3 to TRBJ1-2; tentative D call: TRBD1 (5 bases). Trimming removed 6 bases from V and 4 bases from J, with 15 bases in between. This CDR3 has 14 amino acids. Germline CDR1 and CDR2: ENHRY and SYGVKD. CDR3 coding DNA: TGTGCCATCAGCGGAGACAGCTCCTTCTATGGCTACACCTTC. Its protein is CAISGDSSFYGYTF.

V is TRBV6-5 and J is TRBJ1-4, with 9 positions matching TRBD1. From germline, CDR1 is MNHEY and CDR2 SVGAGI. This CDR3 is built from 15 residues. Losses at the gene ends were 0 bases for V and 8 bases for J; bases not matched to a gene: 4. The CDR3 nucleotides are TGTGCCAGCAGTTACTCGGACAGGGGTGGAGAAAAACTGTTTTTT. Residues: CASSYSDRGGEKLFF.

The chain joins TRBV7-6 to TRBJ2-2; TRBD2 matches at 8 bases. The germline CDR1 and CDR2 sequences are SGHVS and FNYEAQ. The trim removed 3 bases at V and 5 bases at J, leaving 5 bases unmatched. CDR3 size: 15 residues. The CDR3 DNA sequence: TGTGCCAGCAGCTTCTTTAGCGGGGTAACCGGGGAGCTGTTTTTT. Translated: CASSFFSGVTGELFF.

The genes are TRBV6-6 and TRBJ2-3; TRBD1 aligns across 7 bases. V gave up 5 bases and J gave up 3 bases; unmatched junction bases: 11. The CDR3 has 16 residues. Germline V gives CDR1 MNHNY, CDR2 SVGAGI (reference sequence). In nucleotides, the CDR3 is TGTGCCAGCAGTCTGATAGGGGGCCAGATGACAGATACGCAGTATTTT. Protein product: CASSLIGGQMTDTQYF.

The V call is TRBV4-2, the J call TRBJ1-4, with D possibly being TRBD1 (5 bases). Per germline, CDR1 LGHNA and CDR2 YNFKEQ. V was cut by 1 base and J by 8 bases, with 17 bases left in between. The CDR3 is made up of 16 amino acids. The chain's CDR3 is CASSQVARDLAEKLFF. CDR3 coding DNA: TGTGCCAGCAGCCAAGTTGCGAGGGACTTGGCAGAAAAACTGTTTTTT.

The chain has TRBV9 and TRBJ2-7; 7 nucleotides match TRBD1. CDR1 SGDLS and CDR2 YYNGEE come from the germline V gene. The J segment lost 3 bases and the V segment lost 0 bases, leaving 3 bases of the junction unmatched. The CDR3 extends over 14 amino acids. DNA of the CDR3: TGTGCCAGCAGCGTAGTCCCAGGGGGCTACGAGCAGTACTTC. It codes for CASSVVPGGYEQYF. The whole variable domain, filled in from reference TRBV9 and TRBJ2-7, reads DSGVTQTPKHLITATGQRVTLRCSPRSGDLSVYWYQQSLDQGLQFLIQYYNGEERAKGNILERFSAQQFPDLHSELNLSSLELGDSALYFCASSVVPGGYEQYFGPGTRLTVT.

The J gene is TRBJ1-1, the V gene TRBV6-5, with D possibly TRBD1 on 5 matching bases. The germline gives CDR1 MNHEY, CDR2 SVGAGI. This CDR3 spans 15 amino acids. Trimming removed 0 bases from V and 3 bases from J, with 11 bases in between. The CDR3 DNA is TGTGCCAGCAGTTACTCGGCGTGGGGGGACACTGAAGCTTTCTTT. Protein sequence: CASSYSAWGDTEAFF.

The chain recombines TRBV19 with TRBJ2-1, with TRBD2 matching 16 bases. The CDR3 extends over 17 amino acids. The V gene's germline CDR1 is LNHDA and CDR2 SQIVND (reference sequence). V lost 3 bases and J lost 7; bases outside the gene matches: 6. Here the CDR3 DNA reads TGTGCCAGTAGTATCGCCGGGACTAGCGGGGGGGTTAATGAGCAGTTCTTC. It encodes CASSIAGTSGGVNEQFF. Based on the CDR3 plus reference TRBV19 and TRBJ2-1, the full variable domain is DGGITQSPKYLFRKEGQNVTLSCEQNLNHDAMYWYRQDPGQGLRLIYYSQIVNDFQKGDIAEGYSVSREKKESFPLTVTSAQKNPTAFYLCASSIAGTSGGVNEQFFGPGTRLTVL.

The chain combines TRBV7-2 with TRBJ1-6, with no clear D. From germline, CDR1 is SGHTA and CDR2 FQGNSA. V lost 6 bases and J lost 9, with 15 bases in between. The CDR3 has 14 amino acids. The CDR3 is CASRPSGEGSPLHF. Here the CDR3 DNA reads TGTGCCAGCAGACCCTCCGGGGAGGGTTCACCCCTCCACTTT.

DNA for the CDR3: TGTGCCAGCAGCTTAGCACAGGGAAACACCGGGGAGCTGTTTTTT. This gives the protein CASSLAQGNTGELFF. The chain combines TRBV7-9 with TRBJ2-2, with D maybe TRBD1 (6 bases). Germline-derived CDR1 and CDR2 are SEHNR and FQNEAQ (reference sequence). The CDR3 has 15 residues. Trimming stripped 0 bases from V and 2 bases from J, with 7 bases between. Drawing the rest from reference TRBV7-9 and TRBJ2-2, the complete variable domain is DTGVSQNPRHKITKRGQNVTFRCDPISEHNRLYWYRQTLGQGPEFLTYFQNEAQLEKSRLLSDRFSAERPKGSFSTLEIQRTEQGDSAMYLCASSLAQGNTGELFFGEGSRLTVL.

The chain recombines TRBV27 with TRBJ1-5, with D possibly being TRBD1 (5 bases). V was clipped by 3 bases and J by 2 bases, with 11 bases between them. The CDR3 contains 15 residues. From germline, CDR1 is MNHEY and CDR2 SMNVEV (reference sequence). CDR3 protein: CASSFWRDRNQPQHF. The CDR3 coding sequence is TGTGCCAGCAGTTTTTGGAGGGACCGCAATCAGCCCCAGCATTTT.

The V call is TRBV7-8, the J call TRBJ1-2, with no clear D. CDR1 is SGHVS, CDR2 FQNEAQ, per germline. CDR3 length: 12 amino acids. Trimming took 1 base from V and 8 from J, leaving 8 bases between them. CDR3 in DNA: TGTGCCAGCAGCTTAGATTCGGGGGGCTACACCTTC. Its protein is CASSLDSGGYTF.

This clone was seen a single time. The chain combines TRBV6-2 or TRBV6-3 with TRBJ1-5; TRBD1 might be the D (5 bases). The CDR3 is 14 residues long. CDR1 is MNHEY, CDR2 SVGEGT, per germline. Trimming removed 4 bases at V and 4 bases at J, with 11 bases between. CDR3 bases: TGTGCCAGCAGTTCGCCTCAGGGAAATCAGCCCCAGCATTTT. Translated: CASSSPQGNQPQHF.

This clone was observed a few times. The V and J genes are TRBV21-1 and TRBJ1-6; the table assigns TRBD1, which was not confirmed against the DNA. TRBV21-1 is tagged as a pseudogene. The CDR3 is 16 residues long. The CDR3 bases are TGTGCCAGCAGCTTACCCGACAGGGCCTCTGGATCACCCCTCCACTTT. Its protein product is CASSLPDRASGSPLHF.